This TCR beta chain was captured by sequencing in a study of blood T cell repertoires in COVID-19. V lost 4 bases, J lost 2 bases, and 3 bases stayed unmatched. The length of the CDR3 is 15 residues. In germline, CDR1 is SGHRS, CDR2 YFSETQ. This study enrolled people aged 18 to 89 from roughly 22 US geographic areas. Grouping used clinical history reported by participants in a survey and questionnaire. Original processing notes: Amplification of reference gene primers provided the estimated nucleated cell counts. The repertoire was sequenced with immunoSEQ multiplex PCR; TCRdb's copy has only in-frame clones and lacks some. V and J calls and clone size follow that table, whereas D and trimming were derived from the DNA. The table lists some 150,000 clones, around 83% of them singletons, with about 16% in the top ten.

The receptor comes from a man aged 50-59 years who had recovered from COVID-19. Sequenced material: PBMCs or T cells enriched from blood (not recorded which). This chain links TRBV5-1 with TRBJ2-3; 11 nucleotides match TRBD1. CDR3 in DNA: TGCGCCAGCAGCAGGACAGGGGGCAACACAGATACGCAGTATTTT. Protein product: CASSRTGGNTDTQYF.